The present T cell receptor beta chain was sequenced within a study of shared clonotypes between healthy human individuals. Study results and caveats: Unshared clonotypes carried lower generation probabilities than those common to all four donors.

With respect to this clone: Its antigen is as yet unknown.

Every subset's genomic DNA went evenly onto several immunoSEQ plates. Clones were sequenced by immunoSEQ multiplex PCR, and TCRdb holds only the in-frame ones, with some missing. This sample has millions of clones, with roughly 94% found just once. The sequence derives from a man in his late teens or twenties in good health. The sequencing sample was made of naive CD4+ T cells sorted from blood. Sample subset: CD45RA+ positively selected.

DNA for the CDR3: TGCGCCAGCAGCTTGGCCGGGGCCGTGTATGGAAACACCATATATTTT. This sequence encodes CASSLAGAVYGNTIYF. The V call is TRBV5-1, the J call TRBJ1-3, with D possibly TRBD1 on 5 matching bases. V was shortened by 0 bases and J by 3 bases, with 13 bases between the two germline ends. This CDR3 region has 16 residues. The germline V gene has CDR1 SGHRS and CDR2 YFSETQ.